This T cell receptor (beta chain) comes out of a study of blood T cell repertoires in COVID-19. About the study: From the United States, Italy and Spain came samples of acute and convalescent COVID-19.

Libraries were prepared by immunoSEQ multiplex PCR; TCRdb keeps only in-frame clonotypes and omits some of them. This table has about 260,000 clones, about 85% appearing once. This CDR3 region has 15 residues. With 2 bases removed from V and 0 bases from J, the gap between germline ends came to 9 bases. The germline CDR1 and CDR2 sequences are SGHTA and FQGTGA. The chain joins TRBV7-3 to TRBJ2-3, with a possible D match to TRBD2 (5 bases). Sequenced sample: peripheral blood. The receptor's source is a man aged 60 to 69 with acute or convalescent COVID-19. The CDR3: CASSLVGGSTDTQYF. In nucleotides, the CDR3 is TGTGCCAGCAGCTTAGTAGGCGGGAGCACAGATACGCAGTATTTT.